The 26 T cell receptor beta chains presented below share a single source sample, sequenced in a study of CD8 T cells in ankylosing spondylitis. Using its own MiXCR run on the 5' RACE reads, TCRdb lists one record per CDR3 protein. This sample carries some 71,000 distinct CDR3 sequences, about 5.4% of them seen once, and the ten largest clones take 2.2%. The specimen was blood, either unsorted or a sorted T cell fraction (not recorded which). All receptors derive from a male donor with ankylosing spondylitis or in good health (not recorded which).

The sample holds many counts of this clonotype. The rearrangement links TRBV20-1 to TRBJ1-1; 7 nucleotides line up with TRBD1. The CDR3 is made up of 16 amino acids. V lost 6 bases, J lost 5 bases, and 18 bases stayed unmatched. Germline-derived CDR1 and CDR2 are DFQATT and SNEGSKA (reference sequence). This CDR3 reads CSAPGSGTAPGTEAFF. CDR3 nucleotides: TGCAGTGCCCCCGGTTCCGGGACAGCGCCGGGTACTGAAGCTTTCTTT.

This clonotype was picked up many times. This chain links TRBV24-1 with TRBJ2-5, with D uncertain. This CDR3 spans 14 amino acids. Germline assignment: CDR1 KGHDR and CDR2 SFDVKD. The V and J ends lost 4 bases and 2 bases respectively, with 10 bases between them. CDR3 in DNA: TGTGCCACCAGTGACGTGACAAGGCAAGAGACCCAGTACTTC. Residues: CATSDVTRQETQYF.

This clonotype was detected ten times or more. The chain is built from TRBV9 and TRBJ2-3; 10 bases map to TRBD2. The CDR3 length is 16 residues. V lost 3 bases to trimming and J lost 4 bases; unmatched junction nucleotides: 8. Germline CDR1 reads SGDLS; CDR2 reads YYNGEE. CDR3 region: CASSAGLAVGADTQYF. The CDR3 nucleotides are TGTGCCAGCAGCGCCGGACTAGCGGTGGGGGCAGATACGCAGTATTTT. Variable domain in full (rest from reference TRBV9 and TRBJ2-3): DSGVTQTPKHLITATGQRVTLRCSPRSGDLSVYWYQQSLDQGLQFLIQYYNGEERAKGNILERFSAQQFPDLHSELNLSSLELGDSALYFCASSAGLAVGADTQYFGPGTRLTVL.

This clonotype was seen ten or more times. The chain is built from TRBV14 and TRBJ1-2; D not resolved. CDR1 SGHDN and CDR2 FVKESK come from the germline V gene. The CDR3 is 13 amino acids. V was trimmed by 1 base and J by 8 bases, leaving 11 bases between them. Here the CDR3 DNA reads TGTGCCAGCAGCCAAGTTTTAAGTGGCGGCTACACCTTC. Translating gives CASSQVLSGGYTF.

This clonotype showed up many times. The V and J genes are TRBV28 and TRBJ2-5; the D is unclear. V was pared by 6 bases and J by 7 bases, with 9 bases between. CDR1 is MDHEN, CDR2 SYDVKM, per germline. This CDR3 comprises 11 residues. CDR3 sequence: CASSTPGTQYF. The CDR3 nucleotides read TGTGCCAGCAGCACACCGGGGACCCAGTACTTC.

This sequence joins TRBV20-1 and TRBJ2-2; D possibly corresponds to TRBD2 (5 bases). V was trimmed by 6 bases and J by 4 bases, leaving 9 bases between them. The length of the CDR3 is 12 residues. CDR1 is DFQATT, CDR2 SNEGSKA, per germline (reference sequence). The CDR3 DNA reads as TGCAGTGCACCAGGAGGCACCGGGGAGCTGTTTTTT. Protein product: CSAPGGTGELFF.

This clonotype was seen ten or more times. CDR3 in amino acids: CSADDRDTQYF. CDR3 sequence (DNA): TGCAGTGCTGACGACAGGGATACGCAGTATTTT. V usage is TRBV20-1 and J usage is TRBJ2-3; tentatively, D is TRBD1 (6 bases). Trimming cost V 5 bases and J 6 bases, with 9 bases left between them. Germline CDR1 is DFQATT and CDR2 is SNEGSKA (reference sequence). The CDR3 has 11 residues.

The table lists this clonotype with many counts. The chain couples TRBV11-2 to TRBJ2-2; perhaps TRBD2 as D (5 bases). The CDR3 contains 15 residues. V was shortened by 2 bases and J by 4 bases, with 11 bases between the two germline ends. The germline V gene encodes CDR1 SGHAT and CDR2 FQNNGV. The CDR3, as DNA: TGTGCCAGCAGCTTACGGAGCGGAACCACCGGGGAGCTGTTTTTT. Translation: CASSLRSGTTGELFF.

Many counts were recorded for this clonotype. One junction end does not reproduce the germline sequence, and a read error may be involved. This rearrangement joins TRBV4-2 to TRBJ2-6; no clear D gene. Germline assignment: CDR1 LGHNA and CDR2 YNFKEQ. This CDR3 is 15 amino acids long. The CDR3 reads CASTQLSSGANVLTF. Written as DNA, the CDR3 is TGTGCCAGCACCCAACTAAGTTCTGGGGCCAACGTCCTGACTTTC.

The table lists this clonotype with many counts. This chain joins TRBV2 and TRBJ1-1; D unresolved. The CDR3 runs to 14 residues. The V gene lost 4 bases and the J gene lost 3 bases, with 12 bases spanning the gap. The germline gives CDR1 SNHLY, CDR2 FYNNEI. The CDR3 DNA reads TGTGCCAGCAGTGTTCGGGGTTGGGACACTGAAGCTTTCTTT. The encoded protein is CASSVRGWDTEAFF.

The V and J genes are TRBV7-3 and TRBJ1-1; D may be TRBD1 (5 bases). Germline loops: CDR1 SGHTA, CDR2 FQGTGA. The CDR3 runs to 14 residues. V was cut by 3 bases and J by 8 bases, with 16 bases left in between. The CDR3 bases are TGTGCCAGCAGCTTTCTGGGGCCTACATCCGAAGCTTTCTTT. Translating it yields CASSFLGPTSEAFF. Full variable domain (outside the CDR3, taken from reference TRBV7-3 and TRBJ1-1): GAGVSQTPSNKVTEKGKYVELRCDPISGHTALYWYRQSLGQGPEFLIYFQGTGAADDSGLPNDRFFAVRPEGSVSTLKIQRTERGDSAVYLCASSFLGPTSEAFFGQGTRLTVV.

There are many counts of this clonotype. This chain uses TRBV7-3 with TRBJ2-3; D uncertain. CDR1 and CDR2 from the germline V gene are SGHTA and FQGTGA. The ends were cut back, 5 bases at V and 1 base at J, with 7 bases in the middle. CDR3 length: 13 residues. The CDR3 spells CASSPGGTDTQYF. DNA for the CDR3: TGTGCCAGCAGCCCGGGTGGCACAGATACGCAGTATTTT.

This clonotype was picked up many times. CDR3 sequence: CSAAASEKETQYF. CDR3 DNA: TGCAGCGCAGCTGCTAGCGAGAAAGAGACCCAGTACTTC. The rearrangement uses TRBV29-1 and TRBJ2-5; D possibly corresponds to TRBD2 (6 bases). Trimming removed 7 bases from V and 3 bases from J, with 15 bases in between. This CDR3 is built from 13 residues. Per germline, CDR1 SQVTM and CDR2 ANQGSEA.

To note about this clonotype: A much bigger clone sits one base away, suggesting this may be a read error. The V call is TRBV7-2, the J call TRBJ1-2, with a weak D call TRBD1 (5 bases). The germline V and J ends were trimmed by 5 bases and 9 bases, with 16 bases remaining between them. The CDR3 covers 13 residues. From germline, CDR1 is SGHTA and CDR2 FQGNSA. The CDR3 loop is CASSPSRDRSYTF. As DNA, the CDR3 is TGTGCCAGCAGCCCCAGCAGGGATAGGAGCTACACCTTC.

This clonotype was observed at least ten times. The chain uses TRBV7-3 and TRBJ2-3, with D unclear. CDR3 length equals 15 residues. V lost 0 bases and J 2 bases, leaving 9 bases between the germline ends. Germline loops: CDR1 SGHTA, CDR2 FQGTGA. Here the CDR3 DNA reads TGTGCCAGCAGCTTAACGGGGTCAATCACAGATACGCAGTATTTT. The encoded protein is CASSLTGSITDTQYF.

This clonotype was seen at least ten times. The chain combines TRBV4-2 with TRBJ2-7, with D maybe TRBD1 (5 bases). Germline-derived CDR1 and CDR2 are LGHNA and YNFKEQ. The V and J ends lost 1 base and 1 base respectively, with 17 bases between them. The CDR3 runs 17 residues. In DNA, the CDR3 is TGTGCCAGCAGCCAAGCCCAATTTACGACAGAGTCCTACGAGCAGTACTTC. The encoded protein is CASSQAQFTTESYEQYF.

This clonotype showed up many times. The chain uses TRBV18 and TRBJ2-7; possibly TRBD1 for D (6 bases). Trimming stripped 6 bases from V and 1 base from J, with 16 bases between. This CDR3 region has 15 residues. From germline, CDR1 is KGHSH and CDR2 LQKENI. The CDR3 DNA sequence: TGTGCCAGCTCGGGTACTGGGACATTTTCCTACGAGCAGTACTTC. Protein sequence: CASSGTGTFSYEQYF.

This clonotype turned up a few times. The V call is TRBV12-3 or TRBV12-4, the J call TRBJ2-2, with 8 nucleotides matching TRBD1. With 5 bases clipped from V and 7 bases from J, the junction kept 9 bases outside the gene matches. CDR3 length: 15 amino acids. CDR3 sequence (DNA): TGTGCCAGCAGTGTAGGGACAGGCGCAGGCGGGGAGCTGTTTTTT. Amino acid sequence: CASSVGTGAGGELFF.

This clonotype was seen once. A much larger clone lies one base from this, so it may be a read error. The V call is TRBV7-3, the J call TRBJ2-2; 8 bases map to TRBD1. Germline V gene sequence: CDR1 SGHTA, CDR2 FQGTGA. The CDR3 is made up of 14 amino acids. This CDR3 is CAGSVDRGSGELFF. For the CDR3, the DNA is TGTGCCGGCAGCGTCGACAGGGGATCCGGGGAGCTGTTTTTT.

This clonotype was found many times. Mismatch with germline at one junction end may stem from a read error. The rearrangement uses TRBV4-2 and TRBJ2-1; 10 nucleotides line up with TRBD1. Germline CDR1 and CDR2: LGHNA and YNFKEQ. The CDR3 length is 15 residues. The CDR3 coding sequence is TGTGCCAGCAGCCAAGACGACTCCGGACAGGGGGAGCTGTTCTTC. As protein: CASSQDDSGQGELFF.

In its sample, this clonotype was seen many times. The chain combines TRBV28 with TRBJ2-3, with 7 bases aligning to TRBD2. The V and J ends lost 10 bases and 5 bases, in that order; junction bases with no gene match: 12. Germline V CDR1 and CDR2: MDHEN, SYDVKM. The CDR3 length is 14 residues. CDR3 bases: TGTGCCACCGTCCGTGGGGGGGACGAAGATACGCAGTATTTT. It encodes CATVRGGDEDTQYF.

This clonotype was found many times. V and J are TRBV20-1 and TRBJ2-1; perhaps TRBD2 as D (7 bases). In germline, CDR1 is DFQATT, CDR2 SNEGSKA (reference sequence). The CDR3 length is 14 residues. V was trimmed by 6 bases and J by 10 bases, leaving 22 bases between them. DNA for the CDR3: TGCAGTGCAGGTGGGGGGGGGGCGCGGGAGGAGCAGTTCTTC. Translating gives CSAGGGGAREEQFF.

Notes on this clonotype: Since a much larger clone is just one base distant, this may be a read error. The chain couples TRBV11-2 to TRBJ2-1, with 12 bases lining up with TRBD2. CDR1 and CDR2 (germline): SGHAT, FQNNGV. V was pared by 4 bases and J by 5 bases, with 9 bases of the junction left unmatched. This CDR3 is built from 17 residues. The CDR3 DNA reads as TGTGCCAGCAGCTCCTCGGGACTAGCGGGTTCCCACAATGAGCAGTTCTTC. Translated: CASSSSGLAGSHNEQFF. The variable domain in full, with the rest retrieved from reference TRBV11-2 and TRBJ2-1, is EAGVAQSPRYKIIEKRQSVAFWCNPISGHATLYWYQQILGQGPKLLIQFQNNGVVDDSQLPKDRFSAERLKGVDSTLKIQPAKLEDSAVYLCASSSSGLAGSHNEQFFGPGTRLTVL.

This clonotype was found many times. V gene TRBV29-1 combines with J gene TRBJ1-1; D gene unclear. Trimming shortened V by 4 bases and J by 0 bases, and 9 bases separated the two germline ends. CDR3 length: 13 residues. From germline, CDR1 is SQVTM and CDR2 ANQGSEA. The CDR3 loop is CSVGLGLNTEAFF. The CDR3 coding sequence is TGCAGCGTTGGTCTAGGCCTGAACACTGAAGCTTTCTTT.

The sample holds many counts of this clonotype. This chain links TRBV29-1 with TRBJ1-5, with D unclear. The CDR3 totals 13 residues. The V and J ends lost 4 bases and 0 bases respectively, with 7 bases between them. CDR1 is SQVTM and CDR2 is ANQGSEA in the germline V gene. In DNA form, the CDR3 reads TGCAGCGTTGGAGGAAATAGCAATCAGCCCCAGCATTTT. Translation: CSVGGNSNQPQHF.

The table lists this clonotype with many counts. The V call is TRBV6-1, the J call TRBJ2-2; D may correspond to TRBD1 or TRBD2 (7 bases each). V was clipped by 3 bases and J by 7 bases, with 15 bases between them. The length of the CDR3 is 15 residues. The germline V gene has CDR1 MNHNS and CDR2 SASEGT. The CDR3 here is CASSDQGGLGGELFF. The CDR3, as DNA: TGTGCCAGCAGTGACCAGGGGGGGTTAGGCGGGGAGCTGTTTTTT.